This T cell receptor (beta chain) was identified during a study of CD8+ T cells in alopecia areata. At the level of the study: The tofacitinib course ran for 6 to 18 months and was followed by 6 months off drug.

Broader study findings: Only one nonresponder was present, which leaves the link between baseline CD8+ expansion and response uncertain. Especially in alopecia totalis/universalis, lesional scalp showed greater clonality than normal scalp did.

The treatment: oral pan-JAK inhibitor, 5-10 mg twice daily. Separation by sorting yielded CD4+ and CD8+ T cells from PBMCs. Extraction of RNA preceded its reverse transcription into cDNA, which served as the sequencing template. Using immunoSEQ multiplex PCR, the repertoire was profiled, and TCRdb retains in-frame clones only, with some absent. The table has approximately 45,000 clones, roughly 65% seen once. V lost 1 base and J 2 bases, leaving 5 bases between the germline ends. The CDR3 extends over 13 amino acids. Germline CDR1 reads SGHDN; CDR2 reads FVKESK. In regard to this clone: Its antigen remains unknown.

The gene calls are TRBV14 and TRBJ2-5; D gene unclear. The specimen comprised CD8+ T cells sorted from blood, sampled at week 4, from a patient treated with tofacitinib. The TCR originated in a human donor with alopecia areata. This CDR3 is CASSQAWQETQYF. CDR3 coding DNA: TGTGCCAGCAGCCAAGCTTGGCAAGAGACCCAGTACTTC.